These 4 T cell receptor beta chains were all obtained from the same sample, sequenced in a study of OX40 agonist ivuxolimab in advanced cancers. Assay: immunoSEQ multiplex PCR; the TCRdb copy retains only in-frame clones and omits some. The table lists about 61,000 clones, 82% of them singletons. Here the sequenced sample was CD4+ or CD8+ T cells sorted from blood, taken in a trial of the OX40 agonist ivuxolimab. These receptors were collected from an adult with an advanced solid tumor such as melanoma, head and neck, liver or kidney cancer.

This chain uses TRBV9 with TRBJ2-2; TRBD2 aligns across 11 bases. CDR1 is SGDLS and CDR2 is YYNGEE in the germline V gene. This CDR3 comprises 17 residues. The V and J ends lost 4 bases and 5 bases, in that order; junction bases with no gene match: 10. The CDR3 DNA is TGTGCCAGCAGCTCCCTTAGCGGGAGGGCCGGGACCGGGGAGCTGTTTTTT. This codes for CASSSLSGRAGTGELFF.

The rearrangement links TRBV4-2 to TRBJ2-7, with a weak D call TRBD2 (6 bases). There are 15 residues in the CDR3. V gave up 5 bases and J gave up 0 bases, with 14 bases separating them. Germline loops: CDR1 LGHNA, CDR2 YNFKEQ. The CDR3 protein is CASSSRLDSSYEQYF. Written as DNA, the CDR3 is TGTGCCAGCAGCTCTCGACTAGATTCCTCCTACGAGCAGTACTTC.

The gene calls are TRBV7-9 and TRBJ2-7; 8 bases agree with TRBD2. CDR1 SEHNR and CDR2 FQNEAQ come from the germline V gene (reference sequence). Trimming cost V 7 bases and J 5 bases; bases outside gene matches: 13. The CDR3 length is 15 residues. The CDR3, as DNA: TGTGCCAGCACCCGTGGGGCGGGAGGAACCCACGAGCAGTACTTC. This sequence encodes CASTRGAGGTHEQYF.

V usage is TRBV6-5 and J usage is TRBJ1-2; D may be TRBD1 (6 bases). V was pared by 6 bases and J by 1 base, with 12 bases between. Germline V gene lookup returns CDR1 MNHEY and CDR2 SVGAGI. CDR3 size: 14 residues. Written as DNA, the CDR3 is TGTGCCAGCAGCTCAGGACAGCTTAACTATGGCTACACCTTC. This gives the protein CASSSGQLNYGYTF.